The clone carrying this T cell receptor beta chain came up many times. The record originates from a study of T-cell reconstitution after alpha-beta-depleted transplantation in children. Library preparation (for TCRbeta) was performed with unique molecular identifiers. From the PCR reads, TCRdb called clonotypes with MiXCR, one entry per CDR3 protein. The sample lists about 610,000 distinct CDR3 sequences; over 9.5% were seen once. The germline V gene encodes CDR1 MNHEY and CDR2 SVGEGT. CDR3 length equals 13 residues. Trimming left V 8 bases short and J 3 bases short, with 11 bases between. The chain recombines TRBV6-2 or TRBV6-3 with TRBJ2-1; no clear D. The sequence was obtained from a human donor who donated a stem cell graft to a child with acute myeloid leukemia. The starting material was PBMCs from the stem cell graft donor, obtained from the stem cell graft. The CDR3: CASGKSVYNEQFF. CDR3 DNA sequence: TGTGCCAGCGGGAAAAGCGTCTACAATGAGCAGTTCTTC.